The 9 T cell receptor beta chains below come from one sample, sequenced in a study of blood T cells in healthy people across ages. A sample-barcoded 5' primer and a J-beta primer mix were used in a second PCR of roughly 7 to 11 cycles. TCRdb itself ran the 5' RACE reads through MiXCR, one entry per CDR3 protein. The sample consists of roughly 640,000 distinct CDR3 sequences, about 30% of them appearing once. Material for sequencing was blood. These receptors were taken from a woman of 80 years or more in good health.

The table lists this clonotype with many counts. This chain joins TRBV10-2 and TRBJ2-7, with D perhaps TRBD1 (5 bases). This CDR3 comprises 13 residues. Germline V gene lookup returns CDR1 WSHSY and CDR2 SAAADI. Trimming left V 8 bases short and J 2 bases short, with 13 bases between. The CDR3 DNA follows: TGCGCCAGCCGCCTAGGGGCACCCTACGAGCAGTACTTC. Encoded protein: CASRLGAPYEQYF.

This clonotype was seen many times. The V call is TRBV3-1, the J call TRBJ1-2, with D unclear. CDR1 and CDR2 (germline): LGHDT, YNNKEL (reference sequence). The CDR3 loop spans 13 amino acids. V shed 0 bases and J shed 4 bases, with 6 bases lying between them. The CDR3 here is CASSQEASYGYTF. The CDR3, as DNA: TGTGCCAGCAGCCAAGAGGCCTCCTATGGCTACACCTTC.

This chain uses TRBV12-3 or TRBV12-4 with TRBJ2-3, with 9 bases matching TRBD2. CDR3 size: 15 residues. With 8 bases clipped from V and 0 bases from J, the junction kept 6 bases outside the gene matches. The CDR3 protein is CASGKRGVSTDTQYF. The CDR3 coding sequence is TGTGCCAGCGGGAAGCGGGGGGTGAGCACAGATACGCAGTATTTT.

This clonotype was counted only a few times. The chain links TRBV20-1 to TRBJ1-6; D might be TRBD1 (5 bases). Looked up from germline, CDR1 is DFQATT and CDR2 is SNEGSKA (reference sequence). The germline V and J ends were trimmed by 1 base and 1 base, with 8 bases remaining between them. CDR3 length: 15 amino acids. CDR3 sequence reads: CSARAQGSYNSPLHF. CDR3 coding DNA: TGCAGTGCTAGAGCCCAGGGATCCTATAATTCACCCCTCCACTTT.

This clonotype has a count of ten or more. The chain uses TRBV10-3 and TRBJ2-1; D ambiguous. The germline gives CDR1 ENHRY, CDR2 SYGVKD. The CDR3 runs 13 residues. V was cut by 3 bases and J by 8 bases, with 11 bases left in between. CDR3 amino acids: CAISDGSRDEQFF. CDR3 coding DNA: TGTGCCATCAGTGACGGCTCTAGGGATGAGCAGTTCTTC.

In the case of this clonotype: One end of the junction fails to match germline, which may point to a read error. The chain uses TRBV20-1 and TRBJ2-7; 13 nucleotides agree with TRBD2. CDR1 DFQATT and CDR2 SNEGSKA come from the germline V gene (reference sequence). CDR3 length: 13 amino acids. The chain's CDR3 is CSASGLAGEPQYF. The CDR3, as DNA: TGCAGCGCTAGTGGACTAGCGGGGGAACCCCAGTACTTC.

V usage is TRBV5-1 and J usage is TRBJ2-2; 9 bases line up with TRBD1. Germline CDR1 SGHRS, CDR2 YFSETQ. The CDR3 has 16 amino acids. V trimming: 4 bases; J trimming: 6 bases; junction bases outside the gene matches: 10. CDR3 sequence reads: CASSPTGTGYSGELFF. The CDR3 nucleotides are TGCGCCAGCAGCCCGACCGGGACAGGGTATTCCGGGGAGCTGTTTTTT. The variable domain in full, completed from reference TRBV5-1 and TRBJ2-2, reads KAGVTQTPRYLIKTRGQQVTLSCSPISGHRSVSWYQQTPGQGLQFLFEYFSETQRNKGNFPGRFSGRQFSNSRSEMNVSTLELGDSALYLCASSPTGTGYSGELFFGEGSRLTVL.

The V and J genes are TRBV7-2 and TRBJ2-7; TRBD1 agrees at 7 bases. Germline trimming cut 2 bases from V and 7 bases from J; bases unmatched to any gene: 11. Germline values: CDR1 SGHTA, CDR2 FQGNSA. This CDR3 has 15 amino acids. The chain's CDR3 is CASSLRGGNYNEQYF. The DNA for the CDR3 is TGTGCCAGCAGCTTACGAGGGGGCAACTACAATGAGCAGTACTTC.

This clonotype appeared many times. The chain carries TRBV6-1 and TRBJ2-1; 8 bases match TRBD2. The germline CDR1 and CDR2 sequences are MNHNS and SASEGT. V dropped 1 base and J dropped 12; count of bases not matched to a gene: 11. CDR3 size: 15 residues. CDR3 region: CASSEDGGAWRGQFF. In nucleotides, the CDR3 is TGTGCCAGCAGTGAAGACGGGGGGGCATGGCGGGGGCAGTTCTTC.